Below, 18 T cell receptor beta chains from the same sample are listed, as sequenced in a study of cytomegalovirus exposure and HLA in healthy donors. The PCR had 60 Vbeta and 13 Jbeta primers. The repertoire was sequenced with immunoSEQ multiplex PCR; TCRdb's copy has only in-frame clones and lacks some. The data show about 89,000 clones, 75% to 90% seen once. Sample: PBMCs. The receptors derive from a man aged 40-50 years in good health and CMV-seropositive.

This chain links TRBV5-1 with TRBJ2-5; D perhaps matches TRBD2 (6 bases). V gave up 0 bases and J gave up 5 bases, with 14 bases separating them. CDR3 length: 15 residues. Germline V gives CDR1 SGHRS, CDR2 YFSETQ. Here the CDR3 DNA reads TGCGCCAGCAGCTTGGGGGACCCGGGGGTGGAGACCCAGTACTTC. Its translation: CASSLGDPGVETQYF.

V gene TRBV2 combines with J gene TRBJ2-5; the match to TRBD2 covers 8 bases. The CDR3 runs to 15 residues. Trimming cost V 7 bases and J 4 bases; bases outside gene matches: 11. CDR1 is SNHLY, CDR2 FYNNEI, per germline. This CDR3 is CASNLRGGPRETQYF. The CDR3 nucleotides read TGTGCCAGCAATCTCCGGGGGGGCCCACGAGAGACCCAGTACTTC.

The chain recombines TRBV28 with TRBJ1-6; D is uncertain. The germline V gene encodes CDR1 MDHEN and CDR2 SYDVKM. The germline V and J ends were trimmed by 2 bases and 7 bases, with 6 bases remaining between them. This CDR3 has 13 residues. CDR3 coding DNA: TGTGCCAGCAGTTTACCTACGAATTCACCCCTCCACTTT. Its protein is CASSLPTNSPLHF.

The rearrangement links TRBV5-6 to TRBJ2-7, with TRBD1 matching 7 bases. This CDR3 region has 15 residues. Germline V gene sequence: CDR1 SGHDT, CDR2 YYEEEE. V lost 4 bases, J lost 0 bases, and 7 bases stayed unmatched. CDR3 sequence reads: CASSRDRASSYEQYF. The DNA for the CDR3 is TGTGCCAGCAGCAGAGACAGGGCTAGCTCCTACGAGCAGTACTTC. The variable domain in full, with the rest retrieved from reference TRBV5-6 and TRBJ2-7, is DAGVTQSPTHLIKTRGQQVTLRCSPKSGHDTVSWYQQALGQGPQFIFQYYEEEERQRGNFPDRFSGHQFPNYSSELNVNALLLGDSALYLCASSRDRASSYEQYFGPGTRLTVT.

The chain has TRBV6-1 and TRBJ1-1, with D tentatively TRBD1 (5 bases). Germline loops: CDR1 MNHNS, CDR2 SASEGT. There are 13 residues in the CDR3. Trimming stripped 0 bases from V and 11 bases from J, with 13 bases between. In DNA form, the CDR3 reads TGTGCCAGCAGTGAAGCGCTGGGGCTTGGGGCTTTCTTT. As protein: CASSEALGLGAFF.

The J gene is TRBJ2-7, the V gene TRBV11-2; TRBD1 might be the D (6 bases). The germline V gene has CDR1 SGHAT and CDR2 FQNNGV. V lost 5 bases, J lost 2 bases, and 25 bases lay in between. The CDR3 length is 18 residues. Here the CDR3 reads CASSLNINTGQTTYEQYF. CDR3 coding DNA: TGTGCCAGCAGCCTTAATATAAACACGGGACAAACTACCTACGAGCAGTACTTC. The entire variable domain, with the rest obtained from reference TRBV11-2 and TRBJ2-7, is as follows: EAGVAQSPRYKIIEKRQSVAFWCNPISGHATLYWYQQILGQGPKLLIQFQNNGVVDDSQLPKDRFSAERLKGVDSTLKIQPAKLEDSAVYLCASSLNINTGQTTYEQYFGPGTRLTVT.

This rearrangement joins TRBV9 to TRBJ1-4, with 7 nucleotides matching TRBD1. J was trimmed by 6 bases and V by 3 bases; bases with no gene match: 8. The CDR3 runs to 15 residues. Germline V lookup: CDR1 SGDLS, CDR2 YYNGEE. CDR3 region: CASSASGTVDEKLFF. The CDR3 DNA reads as TGTGCCAGCAGCGCCTCCGGGACAGTGGATGAAAAACTGTTTTTT.

The chain recombines TRBV13 with TRBJ1-5, with a weak D call TRBD1 (6 bases). Trimming removed 4 bases from V and 2 bases from J, with 15 bases in between. Germline V CDR1 and CDR2: PRHDT, FYEKMQ (reference sequence). This CDR3 is 16 amino acids long. The CDR3 nucleotides read TGTGCCAGCAGCTCCTCCGGGGGGCGCGGCAATCAGCCCCAGCATTTT. Its protein is CASSSSGGRGNQPQHF.

The chain employs TRBV5-4 and TRBJ2-5, with TRBD2 identical over 11 bases. The end of the DNA fits TRBJ2-7 better, so the J call may be wrong. Germline V gene sequence: CDR1 SGHNT, CDR2 YYREEE (reference sequence). This CDR3 region has 18 residues. The CDR3 coding sequence is TGTGCCAGCAGCTTGGGACTAGCGGGACCCTCCGACTCCTACGAGCAGTACTTC. As protein: CASSLGLAGPSDSYEQYF.

At least ten counts were recorded for this clone. J is TRBJ2-7 and V is TRBV11-2; a possible D gene is TRBD2 (5 bases). This CDR3 is 13 amino acids long. Germline V gene data show CDR1 as SGHAT and CDR2 as FQNNGV. Trimming shortened V by 6 bases and J by 6 bases, and 15 bases separated the two germline ends. The CDR3: CASSHTRGGEQYF. The CDR3 bases are TGTGCCAGCAGTCACACCCGGGGTGGCGAGCAGTACTTC.

J is TRBJ1-2 and V is TRBV7-8; the match to TRBD1 covers 10 bases. CDR3 length equals 15 residues. V gave up 4 bases and J gave up 5 bases; unmatched junction bases: 7. The germline gives CDR1 SGHVS, CDR2 FQNEAQ. CDR3 bases: TGTGCCAGCAGCTCTCGGACAGGGGGACGGTATGGCTACACCTTC. It codes for CASSSRTGGRYGYTF.

CDR3 coding DNA: TGTGCCAGTAGTAATAGACAGGGTAGGTCAGATACGCAGTATTTT. Translating it yields CASSNRQGRSDTQYF. This chain connects TRBV19 to TRBJ2-3, with 7 positions matching TRBD1. Unmatched junction bases numbered 8, after V lost 4 bases and J lost 4 bases. The CDR3 is 15 residues long. Per the germline V gene, CDR1 is LNHDA and CDR2 is SQIVND (reference sequence).

The rearrangement uses TRBV19 and TRBJ2-7; D call uncertain. Trimming left V 4 bases short and J 0 bases short, with 13 bases between. This CDR3 has 15 residues. CDR1 and CDR2 (germline): LNHDA, SQIVND (reference sequence). For the CDR3, the DNA is TGTGCCAGTAGTAATCTTCAGGTCTGCTCCTACGAGCAGTACTTC. Residues: CASSNLQVCSYEQYF. The whole variable domain, remainder taken from reference TRBV19 and TRBJ2-7, is DGGITQSPKYLFRKEGQNVTLSCEQNLNHDAMYWYRQDPGQGLRLIYYSQIVNDFQKGDIAEGYSVSREKKESFPLTVTSAQKNPTAFYLCASSNLQVCSYEQYFGPGTRLTVT.

This rearrangement joins TRBV7-3 to TRBJ2-5; D may be TRBD1 (5 bases). CDR1 is SGHTA, CDR2 FQGTGA, per germline. V shed 4 bases and J shed 3 bases, with 9 bases lying between them. The CDR3 has 13 residues. The CDR3 DNA is TGTGCCAGCAGCTGGAGCAGGGAAGAGACCCAGTACTTC. It codes for CASSWSREETQYF.

The rearrangement joins TRBV29-1 to TRBJ2-7; 12 positions agree with TRBD2. The germline V gene encodes CDR1 SQVTM and CDR2 ANQGSEA. The CDR3 sequence is 14 residues long. The V segment lost 7 bases and the J segment 0 bases; nucleotides outside the gene matches: 4. The DNA of the CDR3 is TGCAGCGCTACTAGCGGGGGGAGCTCCTACGAGCAGTACTTC. It encodes CSATSGGSSYEQYF.

The V and J genes are TRBV18 and TRBJ1-1; TRBD1 matches 11 bases. Trimming removed 3 bases from V and 4 bases from J; junction bases left unmatched: 10. This CDR3 contains 17 residues. Looked up from germline, CDR1 is KGHSH and CDR2 is LQKENI. CDR3 amino acids: CASSPQDRGLSSTEAFF. CDR3 sequence (DNA): TGTGCCAGCTCACCCCAGGACAGGGGGCTTTCGAGCACTGAAGCTTTCTTT.

The gene calls are TRBV19 and TRBJ1-6, with TRBD1 as a possible D gene (6 bases). Looked up from germline, CDR1 is LNHDA and CDR2 is SQIVND (reference sequence). CDR3 size: 15 residues. The V and J ends lost 5 bases and 8 bases respectively, with 16 bases between them. This CDR3 reads CASSSHGGRDSPLHF. The CDR3 DNA follows: TGTGCCAGTAGTTCCCACGGGGGGCGCGATTCACCCCTCCACTTT.

This clone came up a few times. The chain recombines TRBV5-8 with TRBJ1-2; unclear D gene. CDR3 length equals 16 residues. Per germline, CDR1 SGHTS and CDR2 YDEGEE. V was shortened by 2 bases and J by 3 bases, with 17 bases between the two germline ends. The CDR3 DNA follows: TGTGCCAGCAGCTTCTCCGCAGAGCGGCCTTACTATGGCTACACCTTC. As protein: CASSFSAERPYYGYTF.